Listed here are 24 T cell receptor beta chains from one sample, sequenced in a study of control samples from healthy donors and cancer patients. Here immunoSEQ multiplex PCR was the method, and the copy in TCRdb shows in-frame clones only, minus some. This table has approximately 180,000 clones, 80% to 95% appearing once. Sequencing was done on a sample of blood. These receptors were collected from a middle-aged woman in good health.

The V and J genes are TRBV20-1 and TRBJ1-2; 7 bases are a match to TRBD1. The germline V gene encodes CDR1 DFQATT and CDR2 SNEGSKA (reference sequence). V trimming: 3 bases; J trimming: 6 bases; junction bases outside the gene matches: 7. CDR3 size: 13 residues. CDR3 loop: CSASGDRVDGYTF. DNA of the CDR3: TGCAGTGCTAGTGGCGACAGGGTCGATGGCTACACCTTC.

The chain carries TRBV4-1 and TRBJ2-1; D tentatively fits TRBD1 or TRBD2 (6 bases each). This CDR3 comprises 16 residues. Trimming pared 1 base from V and 2 bases from J, leaving 12 bases between. Germline-derived CDR1 and CDR2 are MGHRA and YSYEKL. CDR3 nucleotide sequence: TGCGCCAGCAGCCAAGGTCTGGGGGGCGCCTACAATGAGCAGTTCTTC. Translation gives CASSQGLGGAYNEQFF.

This clone was seen more than once but under ten times. This chain links TRBV5-6 with TRBJ1-2, with D possibly matching TRBD1 (5 bases). Deletions cut 4 bases from V and 3 bases from J, with 13 bases between. CDR3 length: 14 residues. Germline V gives CDR1 SGHDT, CDR2 YYEEEE. CDR3 nucleotides: TGTGCCAGCAGCCCGGGCGGGGCGGACTATGGCTACACCTTC. Protein: CASSPGGADYGYTF. Full variable domain (missing parts from reference TRBV5-6 and TRBJ1-2): DAGVTQSPTHLIKTRGQQVTLRCSPKSGHDTVSWYQQALGQGPQFIFQYYEEEERQRGNFPDRFSGHQFPNYSSELNVNALLLGDSALYLCASSPGGADYGYTFGSGTRLTVV.

This CDR3 is CAISGPNYEQYF. As DNA, the CDR3 is TGTGCCATCTCGGGACCGAACTACGAGCAGTACTTC. The genes are TRBV10-3 and TRBJ2-7; the D gene could be TRBD1 or TRBD2 (5 bases each). The CDR3 is 12 residues long. Deletions cut 8 bases from V and 3 bases from J, with 11 bases between. Germline V gene data show CDR1 as ENHRY and CDR2 as SYGVKD.

J is TRBJ1-5 and V is TRBV27; D call uncertain. The CDR3 spans 14 residues. The germline gives CDR1 MNHEY, CDR2 SMNVEV (reference sequence). The V and J ends lost 6 bases and 7 bases respectively, with 16 bases between them. CDR3 coding DNA: TGTGCCAGCAGCCCTATCGAGATGCTCCAGCCCCAGCATTTT. This codes for CASSPIEMLQPQHF.

The chain has TRBV7-8 and TRBJ2-3; TRBD2 agrees at 9 bases. Germline loops: CDR1 SGHVS, CDR2 FQNEAQ. Losses at the gene ends were 5 bases for V and 4 bases for J; bases not matched to a gene: 13. The CDR3 contains 17 residues. The CDR3 sequence is CASSTILAGGPPDTQYF. The CDR3 region has the DNA TGTGCCAGCAGCACAATTCTCGCGGGGGGGCCCCCAGATACGCAGTATTTT. Full variable domain (outside the CDR3, taken from reference TRBV7-8 and TRBJ2-3): GAGVSQSPRYKVAKRGQDVALRCDPISGHVSLFWYQQALGQGPEFLTYFQNEAQLDKSGLPSDRFFAERPEGSVSTLKIQRTQQEDSAVYLCASSTILAGGPPDTQYFGPGTRLTVL.

The chain recombines TRBV3-1 (or the pseudogene TRBV3-2) with TRBJ1-2; D uncertain. The germline V and J ends were trimmed by 1 base and 1 base, with 13 bases remaining between them. Germline values: CDR1 LGHDT, CDR2 YNNKEL (reference sequence). The CDR3 consists of 16 residues. CDR3 amino acids: CASSQGAGPLNYGYTF. CDR3 sequence (DNA): TGTGCCAGCAGCCAAGGCGCAGGCCCCCTTAACTATGGCTACACCTTC.

This clone is a singleton in its sample. The V call is TRBV11-2, the J call TRBJ1-3; D is ambiguous. The CDR3 is 13 residues long. Germline values: CDR1 SGHAT, CDR2 FQNNGV. Trimming pared 4 bases from V and 1 base from J, leaving 5 bases between. In DNA, the CDR3 is TGTGCCAGCAGCTCCCATTCTGGAAACACCATATATTTT. Its translation is CASSSHSGNTIYF.

J is TRBJ2-2 and V is TRBV28; D is uncertain. From germline, CDR1 is MDHEN and CDR2 SYDVKM. Trimming took 6 bases from V and 3 from J, leaving 8 bases between them. The length of the CDR3 is 13 residues. CDR3 residues: CASSVSYTGELFF. DNA for the CDR3: TGTGCCAGCAGCGTATCGTACACCGGGGAGCTGTTTTTT.

The chain uses TRBV5-1 and TRBJ2-2; weak D call: TRBD1 (6 bases). V was cut by 1 base and J by 0 bases, with 10 bases left in between. This CDR3 comprises 16 residues. Germline lookup yields CDR1 SGHRS and CDR2 YFSETQ. CDR3 loop: CASSLQGITNTGELFF. The CDR3 nucleotides read TGCGCCAGCAGCTTGCAGGGGATTACGAACACCGGGGAGCTGTTTTTT.

The chain recombines TRBV12-3 or TRBV12-4 with TRBJ1-1; 8 positions match TRBD1. CDR3 length: 13 amino acids. With V trimmed by 5 bases and J by 5 bases, 4 bases remained unmatched. The CDR3 loop reads CASSRQGRTEAFF. CDR3 in DNA: TGTGCCAGCAGTCGACAGGGGAGAACTGAAGCTTTCTTT.

V and J are TRBV10-1 and TRBJ2-7; D might be TRBD1 or TRBD2, each matching 5 bases. Per germline, CDR1 WNHNN and CDR2 SYGVQD (reference sequence). The V gene lost 6 bases and the J gene lost 7 bases, with 19 bases spanning the gap. The CDR3 has 14 residues. The CDR3 DNA reads TGCGCCAGCAGAGTTCCGGGACCGAGACGGGAGCAGTACTTC. Its translation: CASRVPGPRREQYF.

The chain employs TRBV10-2 and TRBJ1-1, with a possible D match to TRBD1 (6 bases). The germline gives CDR1 WSHSY, CDR2 SAAADI. The V end lost 3 bases, the J end lost 0 bases, and 20 bases lay between the germline ends. This CDR3 has 18 residues. The CDR3 sequence is CASSDELGGLRMNTEAFF. DNA for the CDR3: TGCGCCAGCAGTGATGAATTAGGGGGATTAAGAATGAACACTGAAGCTTTCTTT.

The chain couples TRBV11-2 to TRBJ2-3; tentatively, D is TRBD2 (6 bases). The CDR3 loop spans 13 amino acids. The V gene's germline CDR1 is SGHAT and CDR2 FQNNGV. V dropped 3 bases and J dropped 6 bases, with 10 bases sitting between them. The CDR3 reads CASSFWGEDTQYF. CDR3 nucleotide sequence: TGTGCCAGCAGCTTCTGGGGGGAGGATACGCAGTATTTT.

The chain has TRBV19 and TRBJ1-4; 7 bases agree with TRBD1. From germline, CDR1 is LNHDA and CDR2 SQIVND (reference sequence). The ends lost 4 bases at V and 8 bases at J; junction bases unmatched: 4. The CDR3 spans 13 residues. DNA for the CDR3: TGTGCCAGTAGTAGGGGACAGCAAGAAAAACTGTTTTTT. Encoded protein: CASSRGQQEKLFF.

This chain links TRBV5-8 with TRBJ2-3, with D maybe TRBD2 (6 bases). The CDR3 length is 14 residues. Germline loops: CDR1 SGHTS, CDR2 YDEGEE. Trimming left V 2 bases short and J 8 bases short, with 15 bases between. The CDR3 coding sequence is TGTGCCAGCAGCTTTGGGTCGAGCGGGTCTACGCAGTATTTT. This codes for CASSFGSSGSTQYF.

The CDR3 nucleotides are TGTGCCAGCAGCGAACAGAGCTCTGGAAACACCATATATTTT. It is translated as CASSEQSSGNTIYF. The genes are TRBV7-9 and TRBJ1-3, with D uncertain. The CDR3 totals 14 residues. Germline V CDR1 and CDR2: SEHNR, FQNEAQ (reference sequence). The V end lost 5 bases, the J end lost 0 bases, and 8 bases lay between the germline ends.

The chain joins TRBV18 to TRBJ1-1, with D uncertain. Germline values: CDR1 KGHSH, CDR2 LQKENI. This CDR3 spans 13 amino acids. V dropped 2 bases and J dropped 0 bases, with 4 bases sitting between them. The CDR3 DNA reads as TGTGCCAGCTCACCAGATCTGAACACTGAAGCTTTCTTT. Protein product: CASSPDLNTEAFF.

The chain joins TRBV10-3 to TRBJ2-3; 7 bases agree with TRBD1. J was trimmed by 2 bases and V by 4 bases; bases with no gene match: 6. Germline lookup yields CDR1 ENHRY and CDR2 SYGVKD. This CDR3 is 15 amino acids long. The CDR3 DNA follows: TGTGCCATCAGTGCCCTGGGACAGTCCACAGATACGCAGTATTTT. It encodes CAISALGQSTDTQYF.

This clone is a singleton in its sample. The chain uses TRBV27 and TRBJ2-3, with 9 positions matching TRBD2. V shed 3 bases, J shed 6 bases, and the junction held 7 bases outside the gene matches. Germline V lookup: CDR1 MNHEY, CDR2 SMNVEV (reference sequence). This CDR3 contains 15 residues. CDR3 protein: CASSFGGGALDTQYF. CDR3 coding DNA: TGTGCCAGCAGTTTCGGCGGGGGGGCACTGGATACGCAGTATTTT.

The chain links TRBV5-1 to TRBJ2-2; D call uncertain. The length of the CDR3 is 12 residues. Germline lookup yields CDR1 SGHRS and CDR2 YFSETQ. V lost 7 bases and J 6 bases, leaving 10 bases between the germline ends. For the CDR3, the DNA is TGCGCCAGCGCCAGCGATCCCGGGGAGCTGTTTTTT. Translation: CASASDPGELFF.

This rearrangement joins TRBV20-1 to TRBJ1-4; 8 positions agree with TRBD1. The CDR3 loop spans 11 amino acids. CDR1 is DFQATT and CDR2 is SNEGSKA in the germline V gene (reference sequence). The junction had 6 bases not matched to a gene; V was cut back by 6 bases and J by 12 bases. CDR3 in DNA: TGCAGTGCCAGAAAGGACAGGGAACTGTTTTTT. This translates into CSARKDRELFF.

The chain carries TRBV10-3 and TRBJ2-1; 8 bases are shared with TRBD1. The CDR3 is made up of 13 amino acids. V shed 10 bases and J 3 bases; nucleotides not matched to a gene: 5. The germline CDR1 and CDR2 sequences are ENHRY and SYGVKD. The CDR3 is CATGTGLYNEQFF. The CDR3 DNA reads as TGTGCCACCGGGACAGGCCTCTACAATGAGCAGTTCTTC.

The V call is TRBV7-2, the J call TRBJ2-1; maybe TRBD2 (7 bases). The V gene lost 3 bases and the J gene lost 6 bases, with 12 bases spanning the gap. The CDR3 consists of 14 residues. CDR1 is SGHTA, CDR2 FQGNSA, per germline. The CDR3 DNA is TGTGCCAGCAGCTTTGGTGGGGGGGCCAATGAGCAGTTCTTC. Encoded protein: CASSFGGGANEQFF.